Below are 21 T cell receptor beta chains sequenced from a single sample in a study of T cells after yellow fever vaccination. One entry per CDR3 protein, called by TCRdb with MiXCR from the 5' RACE reads. The data hold some 670,000 distinct CDR3 sequences, with around 12% observed a single time. The sequenced sample was PBMCs, obtained on the day of the yellow fever booster vaccination. The receptors derive from a man aged 30-40 years who received the YFV17D yellow fever vaccine.

This clonotype has just a few counts. The chain uses TRBV6-5 and TRBJ2-7, with D possibly TRBD1 on 6 matching bases. The CDR3 has 14 amino acids. V lost 8 bases, J lost 0 bases, and 14 bases lay in between. Germline V gene sequence: CDR1 MNHEY, CDR2 SVGAGI. CDR3 in amino acids: CASQLSGHSYEQYF. CDR3 coding DNA: TGTGCCAGCCAGTTATCGGGACACTCCTACGAGCAGTACTTC.

This clonotype was found a few times. V gene TRBV20-1 combines with J gene TRBJ2-2; 7 bases are a match to TRBD2. V shed 5 bases, J shed 4 bases, and the junction held 10 bases outside the gene matches. This CDR3 has 15 amino acids. From germline, CDR1 is DFQATT and CDR2 SNEGSKA (reference sequence). The CDR3 reads CSALRTSVSTGELFF. The CDR3 coding sequence is TGCAGTGCTTTACGCACTAGCGTCTCCACCGGGGAGCTGTTTTTT.

The rearrangement links TRBV4-2 to TRBJ1-2, with 12 bases identical to TRBD1. The V gene end was trimmed by 2 bases and the J gene end by 2 bases; junction bases not matched to a gene: 6. The CDR3 spans 17 residues. Germline V gene sequence: CDR1 LGHNA, CDR2 YNFKEQ. The CDR3 here is CASSQTGTGGLNYGYTF. The CDR3 DNA follows: TGTGCCAGCAGCCAAACCGGGACAGGGGGCTTAAACTATGGCTACACCTTC.

This chain links TRBV9 with TRBJ2-7, with D possibly matching TRBD2 (5 bases). Trimming pared 7 bases from V and 2 bases from J, leaving 10 bases between. CDR3 length: 12 residues. In germline, CDR1 is SGDLS, CDR2 YYNGEE. The chain's CDR3 is CASGLAPYEQYF. For the CDR3, the DNA is TGTGCCAGCGGTTTAGCGCCCTACGAGCAGTACTTC.

There are a few counts of this clonotype. The rearrangement links TRBV19 to TRBJ2-7, with D possibly called TRBD1 or TRBD2 (6 bases each). Germline loops: CDR1 LNHDA, CDR2 SQIVND (reference sequence). Trimming removed 5 bases from V and 4 bases from J, with 9 bases in between. The CDR3 length is 12 residues. CDR3 DNA: TGTGCCAGTAGTGCGGGACAATACGAGCAGTACTTC. It yields the protein CASSAGQYEQYF.

This clonotype was counted between two and nine times. The rearrangement uses TRBV7-8 and TRBJ2-1; 13 bases fit TRBD2. Germline loops: CDR1 SGHVS, CDR2 FQNEAQ. V was pared by 1 base and J by 7 bases, with 7 bases of the junction left unmatched. The CDR3 has 17 amino acids. The CDR3 nucleotides are TGTGCCAGCAGCTTAGTCAGGACTAGCGGGAGTGAGAATGAGCAGTTCTTC. This translates into CASSLVRTSGSENEQFF.

The chain employs TRBV7-2 and TRBJ2-3; maybe TRBD2 (5 bases). V lost 8 bases to trimming and J lost 2 bases, with 14 bases between them. The germline gives CDR1 SGHTA, CDR2 FQGNSA. This CDR3 is 14 amino acids long. For the CDR3, the DNA is TGTGCCAGCGAACCGGGAACATTCACAGATACGCAGTATTTT. Translated: CASEPGTFTDTQYF.

This clonotype was seen at least ten times. The V gene is TRBV27, the J gene TRBJ2-3; D remains unclear. This CDR3 is 14 amino acids long. In germline, CDR1 is MNHEY, CDR2 SMNVEV (reference sequence). V lost 7 bases to trimming and J lost 0 bases, with 11 bases between them. The CDR3: CASTPLSSTDTQYF. CDR3 nucleotide sequence: TGTGCCAGCACCCCATTGAGCAGCACAGATACGCAGTATTTT.

The chain recombines TRBV24-1 with TRBJ2-7; 9 bases map to TRBD1. Germline CDR1 reads KGHDR; CDR2 reads SFDVKD. This CDR3 spans 15 amino acids. Trimming at V came to 3 bases and at J to 5 bases, leaving 7 bases not matched to a gene. CDR3 nucleotides: TGTGCCACCAGTGATCCCGGGACAGGGATCGACGAGCAGTACTTC. It yields the protein CATSDPGTGIDEQYF.

This clonotype came up a few times. The CDR3 sequence: CASSQGFQGARYGYTF. The CDR3, as DNA: TGTGCCAGCAGCCAAGGGTTCCAGGGGGCTCGCTATGGCTACACCTTC. V gene TRBV14 combines with J gene TRBJ1-2; 8 nucleotides agree with TRBD1. V dropped 1 base and J dropped 4; count of bases not matched to a gene: 8. CDR3 size: 16 residues. The germline CDR1 and CDR2 sequences are SGHDN and FVKESK.

The gene calls are TRBV2 and TRBJ2-7, with D hard to call. Germline V gene lookup returns CDR1 SNHLY and CDR2 FYNNEI. The CDR3 length is 14 residues. V shed 1 base and J shed 0 bases, with 7 bases lying between them. Written as DNA, the CDR3 is TGTGCCAGCAGTGAAGACTTCGGCTCCTACGAGCAGTACTTC. Protein: CASSEDFGSYEQYF.

This clonotype was counted only a few times. The chain recombines TRBV11-3 with TRBJ2-1; D gene ambiguous. The CDR3 is made up of 17 amino acids. V dropped 1 base and J dropped 7 bases, with 20 bases sitting between them. CDR1 is SGHNT and CDR2 is YENEEA in the germline V gene. CDR3 loop: CASSLVRVLVKENEQFF. The CDR3 DNA reads as TGTGCCAGCAGCTTAGTAAGGGTCTTGGTGAAGGAGAATGAGCAGTTCTTC.

This clonotype was counted only a few times. This chain links TRBV28 with TRBJ2-2; 7 bases agree with TRBD2. The V segment lost 7 bases and the J segment 6 bases; nucleotides outside the gene matches: 8. Per the germline V gene, CDR1 is MDHEN and CDR2 is SYDVKM. The CDR3 contains 14 residues. The CDR3 sequence is CASTASGPAGELFF. The CDR3 region has the DNA TGTGCCAGCACGGCTAGCGGACCCGCCGGGGAGCTGTTTTTT.

This clonotype was observed a few times. The CDR3: CASSWGRSEQYF. The CDR3 nucleotides are TGCGCCAGCAGCTGGGGAAGAAGCGAGCAGTACTTC. The chain has TRBV5-1 and TRBJ2-7; D ambiguous. The CDR3 extends over 12 amino acids. CDR1 and CDR2 (germline): SGHRS, YFSETQ. Trimming took off 3 bases at V and 6 bases at J, with 10 bases between the two ends.

The chain uses TRBV7-2 and TRBJ2-7, with 7 bases matching TRBD2. This CDR3 contains 17 residues. Germline CDR1 is SGHTA and CDR2 is FQGNSA. The junction had 17 bases not matched to a gene; V was cut back by 4 bases and J by 5 bases. The CDR3 nucleotides read TGTGCCAGCAGCTCCCTTAGTGGGAGGGCACGTGGCAACGAGCAGTACTTC. Protein sequence: CASSSLSGRARGNEQYF.

This clonotype was observed at least ten times. The CDR3 DNA sequence: TGTGCGGGCGCGGCTAGCGGCCCCACAGATACGCAGTATTTT. Protein sequence: CAGAASGPTDTQYF. The V gene is TRBV7-8, the J gene TRBJ2-3; 7 bases align to TRBD2. Germline CDR1 SGHVS, CDR2 FQNEAQ. The CDR3 is 14 residues long.

This clonotype was observed at least ten times. The V gene is TRBV3-1, the J gene TRBJ2-3; possibly TRBD2 for D (6 bases). The CDR3 covers 12 residues. Germline CDR1 is LGHDT and CDR2 is YNNKEL (reference sequence). Trimming took 4 bases from V and 7 from J, leaving 9 bases between them. The chain's CDR3 is CASSLSGNTQYF. The CDR3 bases are TGTGCCAGCAGCCTTAGCGGAAATACGCAGTATTTT.

The chain joins TRBV18 to TRBJ2-2, with TRBD2 as a possible D gene (6 bases). The germline V and J ends were trimmed by 8 bases and 6 bases, with 22 bases remaining between them. The CDR3 is made up of 16 amino acids. Per germline, CDR1 KGHSH and CDR2 LQKENI. The CDR3: CASRRRLASDSGELFF. CDR3 bases: TGTGCCAGCCGGCGGAGGCTAGCGTCTGATTCCGGGGAGCTGTTTTTT.

This clonotype occurred a few times. The chain employs TRBV9 and TRBJ2-1, with 9 positions matching TRBD1. CDR3 length: 16 residues. Germline loops: CDR1 SGDLS, CDR2 YYNGEE. The trim removed 7 bases at V and 4 bases at J, leaving 12 bases unmatched. The CDR3 nucleotides are TGTGCCAGCGGAGGGGACAGGGCCCAACATTACAATGAGCAGTTCTTC. Residues: CASGGDRAQHYNEQFF.

The J gene is TRBJ1-3, the V gene TRBV7-3, with D unclear. CDR3 length equals 13 residues. Trimming removed 4 bases from V and 1 base from J, with 5 bases in between. The germline V gene encodes CDR1 SGHTA and CDR2 FQGTGA. This CDR3 is CASSSQSGNTIYF. The CDR3 DNA reads TGTGCCAGCAGCTCACAGTCTGGAAACACCATATATTTT. Using reference TRBV7-3 and TRBJ1-3 for the parts outside the CDR3, the full variable domain is GAGVSQTPSNKVTEKGKYVELRCDPISGHTALYWYRQSLGQGPEFLIYFQGTGAADDSGLPNDRFFAVRPEGSVSTLKIQRTERGDSAVYLCASSSQSGNTIYFGEGSWLTVV.

This clonotype was seen only a few times. The J gene is TRBJ2-2, the V gene TRBV2; perhaps TRBD1 as D (5 bases). The germline V gene has CDR1 SNHLY and CDR2 FYNNEI. V was shortened by 8 bases and J by 6 bases, with 10 bases between the two germline ends. This CDR3 has 12 amino acids. In DNA form, the CDR3 reads TGTGCCAGCGGCAGGGAAGCCGGGGAGCTGTTTTTT. Residues: CASGREAGELFF.